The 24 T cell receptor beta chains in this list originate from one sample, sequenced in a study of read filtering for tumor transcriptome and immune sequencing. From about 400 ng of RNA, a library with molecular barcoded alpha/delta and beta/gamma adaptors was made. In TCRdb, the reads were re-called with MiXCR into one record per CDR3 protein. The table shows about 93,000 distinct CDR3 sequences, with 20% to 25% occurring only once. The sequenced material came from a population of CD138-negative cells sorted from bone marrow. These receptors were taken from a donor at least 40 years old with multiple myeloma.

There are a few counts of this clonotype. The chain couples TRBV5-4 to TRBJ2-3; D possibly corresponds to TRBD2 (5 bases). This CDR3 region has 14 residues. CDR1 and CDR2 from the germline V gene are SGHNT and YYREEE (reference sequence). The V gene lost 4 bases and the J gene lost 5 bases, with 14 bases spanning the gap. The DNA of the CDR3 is TGTGCCAGCAGCCTTGACTACTCTGGAGATACGCAGTATTTT. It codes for CASSLDYSGDTQYF.

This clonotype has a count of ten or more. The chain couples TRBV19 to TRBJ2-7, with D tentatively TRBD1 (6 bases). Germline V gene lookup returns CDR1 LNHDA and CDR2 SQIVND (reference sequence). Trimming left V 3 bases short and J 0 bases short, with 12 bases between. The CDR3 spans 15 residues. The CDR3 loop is CASSMRTVSSYEQYF. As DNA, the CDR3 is TGTGCCAGTAGTATGCGGACAGTCAGCTCCTACGAGCAGTACTTC.

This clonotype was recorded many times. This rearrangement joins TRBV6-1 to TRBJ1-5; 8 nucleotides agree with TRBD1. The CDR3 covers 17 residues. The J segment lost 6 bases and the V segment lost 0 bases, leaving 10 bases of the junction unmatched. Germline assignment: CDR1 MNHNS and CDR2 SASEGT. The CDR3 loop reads CASSEALGQGASQPQHF. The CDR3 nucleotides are TGTGCCAGCAGTGAAGCGCTCGGCCAGGGGGCGAGTCAGCCCCAGCATTTT.

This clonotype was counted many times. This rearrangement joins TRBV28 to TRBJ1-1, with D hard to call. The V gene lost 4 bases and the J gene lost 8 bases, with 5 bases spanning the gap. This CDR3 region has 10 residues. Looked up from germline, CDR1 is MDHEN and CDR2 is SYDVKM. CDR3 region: CASSSAEAFF. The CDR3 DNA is TGTGCCAGCAGTTCAGCAGAAGCTTTCTTT. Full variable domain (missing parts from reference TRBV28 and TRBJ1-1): DVKVTQSSRYLVKRTGEKVFLECVQDMDHENMFWYRQDPGLGLRLIYFSYDVKMKEKGDIPEGYSVSREKKERFSLILESASTNQTSMYLCASSSAEAFFGQGTRLTVV.

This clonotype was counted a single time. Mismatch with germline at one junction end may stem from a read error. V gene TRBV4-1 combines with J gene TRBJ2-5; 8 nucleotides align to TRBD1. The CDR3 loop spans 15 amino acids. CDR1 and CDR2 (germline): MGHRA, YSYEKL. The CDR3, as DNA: TGCGCCAGCAGCCACCTTGGACAGGGAGGAGAGACCCGGGACTTC. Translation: CASSHLGQGGETRDF.

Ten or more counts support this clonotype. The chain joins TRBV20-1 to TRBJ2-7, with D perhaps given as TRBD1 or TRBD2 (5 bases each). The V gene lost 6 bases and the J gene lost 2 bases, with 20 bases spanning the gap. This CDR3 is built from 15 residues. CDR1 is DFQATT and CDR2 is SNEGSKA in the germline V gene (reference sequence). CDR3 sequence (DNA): TGCAGTGCCCACTCCCGGGACGGCCGGACCTACGAGCAGTACTTC. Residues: CSAHSRDGRTYEQYF.

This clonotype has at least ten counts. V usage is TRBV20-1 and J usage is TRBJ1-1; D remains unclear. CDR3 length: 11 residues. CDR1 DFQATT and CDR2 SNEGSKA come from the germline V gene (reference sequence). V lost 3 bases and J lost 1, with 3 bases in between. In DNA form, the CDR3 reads TGCAGTGCTAGGGGGAACACTGAAGCTTTCTTT. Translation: CSARGNTEAFF.

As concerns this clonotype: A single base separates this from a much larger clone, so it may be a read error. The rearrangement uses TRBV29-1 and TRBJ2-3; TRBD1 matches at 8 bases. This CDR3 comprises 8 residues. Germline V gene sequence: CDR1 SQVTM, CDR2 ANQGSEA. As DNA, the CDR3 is TGTGAGGACAGGGTCAGGTATTTT. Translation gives CEDRVRYF.

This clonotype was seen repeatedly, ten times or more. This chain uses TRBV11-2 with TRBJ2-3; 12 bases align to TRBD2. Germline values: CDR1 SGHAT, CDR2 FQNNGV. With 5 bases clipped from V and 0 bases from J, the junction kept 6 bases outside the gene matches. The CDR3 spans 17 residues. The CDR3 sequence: CASSPPGLAGSTDTQYF. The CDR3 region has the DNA TGTGCCAGCAGCCCCCCAGGACTAGCGGGGAGCACAGATACGCAGTATTTT.

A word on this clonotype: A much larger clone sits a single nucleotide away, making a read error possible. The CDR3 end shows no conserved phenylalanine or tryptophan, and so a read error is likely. CDR3 coding DNA: TGTGCCAGCAGTATAGGGGGGCACGAGCAGTACCTC. Its protein is CASSIGGHEQYL. The chain couples TRBV28 to TRBJ2-7, with D perhaps matching TRBD1 or TRBD2 (6 bases each). Germline V gives CDR1 MDHEN, CDR2 SYDVKM. This CDR3 comprises 12 residues. Trimming removed 5 bases at V and 5 bases at J, with 10 bases between.

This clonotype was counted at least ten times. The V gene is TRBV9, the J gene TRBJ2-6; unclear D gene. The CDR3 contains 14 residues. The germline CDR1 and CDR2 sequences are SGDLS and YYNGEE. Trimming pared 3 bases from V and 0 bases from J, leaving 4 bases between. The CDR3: CASSAYSGANVLTF. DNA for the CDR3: TGTGCCAGCAGCGCGTACTCTGGGGCCAACGTCCTGACTTTC.

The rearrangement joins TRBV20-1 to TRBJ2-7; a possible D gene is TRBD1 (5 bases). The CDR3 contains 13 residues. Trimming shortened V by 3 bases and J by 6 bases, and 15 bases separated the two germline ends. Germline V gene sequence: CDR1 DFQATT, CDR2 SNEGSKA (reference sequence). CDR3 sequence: CSASRSGRGEQYF. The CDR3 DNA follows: TGCAGTGCTAGTAGGTCAGGAAGGGGCGAGCAGTACTTC.

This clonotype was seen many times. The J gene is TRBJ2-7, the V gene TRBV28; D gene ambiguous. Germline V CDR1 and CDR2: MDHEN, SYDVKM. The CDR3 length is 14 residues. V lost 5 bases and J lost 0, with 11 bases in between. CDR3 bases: TGTGCCAGCAGTGTGACACCCAGCTCCTACGAGCAGTACTTC. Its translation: CASSVTPSSYEQYF.

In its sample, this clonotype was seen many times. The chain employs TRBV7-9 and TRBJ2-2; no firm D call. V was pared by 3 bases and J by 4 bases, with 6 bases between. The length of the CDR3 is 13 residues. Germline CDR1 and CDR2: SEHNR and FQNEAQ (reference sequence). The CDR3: CASSFSSTGELFF. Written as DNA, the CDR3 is TGTGCCAGCAGCTTTTCAAGCACCGGGGAGCTGTTTTTT.

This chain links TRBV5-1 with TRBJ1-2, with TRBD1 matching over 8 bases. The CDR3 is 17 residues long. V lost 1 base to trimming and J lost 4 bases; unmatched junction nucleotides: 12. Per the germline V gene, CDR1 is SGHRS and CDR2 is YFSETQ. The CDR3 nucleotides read TGCGCCAGCAGCTTGATAGTGAGTGGACAGGGACCCTATGGCTACACCTTC. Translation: CASSLIVSGQGPYGYTF.

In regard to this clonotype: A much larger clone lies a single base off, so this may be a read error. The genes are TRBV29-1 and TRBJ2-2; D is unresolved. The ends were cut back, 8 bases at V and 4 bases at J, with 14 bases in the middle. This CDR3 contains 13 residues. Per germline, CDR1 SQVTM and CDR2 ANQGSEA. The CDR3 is CSILPLSTGELFF. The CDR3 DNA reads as TGCAGCATTTTGCCGTTGAGCACCGGGGAGCTGTTTTTT.

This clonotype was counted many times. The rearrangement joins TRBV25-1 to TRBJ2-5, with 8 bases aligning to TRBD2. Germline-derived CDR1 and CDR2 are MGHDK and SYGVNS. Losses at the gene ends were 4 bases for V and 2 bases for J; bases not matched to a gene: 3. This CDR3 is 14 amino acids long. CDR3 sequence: CASSAIAGQETQYF. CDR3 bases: TGTGCCAGCAGTGCCATAGCGGGACAAGAGACCCAGTACTTC.

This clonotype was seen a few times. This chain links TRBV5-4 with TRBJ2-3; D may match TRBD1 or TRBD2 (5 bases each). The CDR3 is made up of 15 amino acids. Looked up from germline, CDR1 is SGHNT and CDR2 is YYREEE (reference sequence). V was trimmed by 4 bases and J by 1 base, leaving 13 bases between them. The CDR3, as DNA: TGTGCCAGCAGCCCTGGGACCCCCGGCACAGATACGCAGTATTTT. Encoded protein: CASSPGTPGTDTQYF.

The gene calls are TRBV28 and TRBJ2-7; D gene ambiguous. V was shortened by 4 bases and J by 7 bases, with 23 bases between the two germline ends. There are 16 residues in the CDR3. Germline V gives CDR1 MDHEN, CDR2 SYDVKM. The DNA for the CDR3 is TGTGCCAGCAGTTCCTCCCCCGGTACTCTGAGGCGAGAGCAGTACTTC. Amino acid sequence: CASSSSPGTLRREQYF.

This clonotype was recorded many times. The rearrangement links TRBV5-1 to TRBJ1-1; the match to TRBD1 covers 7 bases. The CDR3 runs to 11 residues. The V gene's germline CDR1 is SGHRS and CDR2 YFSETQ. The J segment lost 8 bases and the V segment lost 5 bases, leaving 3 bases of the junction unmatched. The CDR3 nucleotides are TGCGCCAGCAGTGACAGGGTCGAAGCTTTCTTT. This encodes CASSDRVEAFF. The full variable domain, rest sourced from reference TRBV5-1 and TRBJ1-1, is KAGVTQTPRYLIKTRGQQVTLSCSPISGHRSVSWYQQTPGQGLQFLFEYFSETQRNKGNFPGRFSGRQFSNSRSEMNVSTLELGDSALYLCASSDRVEAFFGQGTRLTVV.

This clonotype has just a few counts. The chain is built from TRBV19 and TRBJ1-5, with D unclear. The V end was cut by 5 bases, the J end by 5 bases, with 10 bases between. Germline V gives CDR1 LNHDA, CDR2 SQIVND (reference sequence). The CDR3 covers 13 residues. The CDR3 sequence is CASSFGVHQPQHF. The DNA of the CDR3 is TGTGCCAGTAGTTTCGGGGTTCATCAGCCCCAGCATTTT.

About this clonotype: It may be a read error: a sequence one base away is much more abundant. The DNA for the CDR3 is TGTGCCAGCAGCTTTTCTGGGGGCGTGGGTGAGACCCAGCACTTC. Protein: CASSFSGGVGETQHF. The chain has TRBV7-9 and TRBJ2-5, with D tentatively TRBD1 (6 bases). The germline V gene has CDR1 SEHNR and CDR2 FQNEAQ (reference sequence). CDR3 size: 15 residues.

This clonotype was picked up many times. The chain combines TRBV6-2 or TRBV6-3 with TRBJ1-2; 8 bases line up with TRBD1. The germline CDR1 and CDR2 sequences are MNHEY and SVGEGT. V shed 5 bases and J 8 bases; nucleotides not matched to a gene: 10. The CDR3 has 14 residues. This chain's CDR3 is CASSTIDRGPGYTF. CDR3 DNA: TGTGCCAGCAGTACGATTGACAGGGGACCCGGCTACACCTTC.

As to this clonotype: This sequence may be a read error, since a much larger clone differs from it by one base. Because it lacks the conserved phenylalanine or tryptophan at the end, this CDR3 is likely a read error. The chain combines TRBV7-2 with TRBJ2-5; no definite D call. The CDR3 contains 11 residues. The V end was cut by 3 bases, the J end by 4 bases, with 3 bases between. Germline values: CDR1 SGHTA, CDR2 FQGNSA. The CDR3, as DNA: TGTGCCAGCAGCTTTTCAGAGACCCAGTACCTC. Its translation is CASSFSETQYL.